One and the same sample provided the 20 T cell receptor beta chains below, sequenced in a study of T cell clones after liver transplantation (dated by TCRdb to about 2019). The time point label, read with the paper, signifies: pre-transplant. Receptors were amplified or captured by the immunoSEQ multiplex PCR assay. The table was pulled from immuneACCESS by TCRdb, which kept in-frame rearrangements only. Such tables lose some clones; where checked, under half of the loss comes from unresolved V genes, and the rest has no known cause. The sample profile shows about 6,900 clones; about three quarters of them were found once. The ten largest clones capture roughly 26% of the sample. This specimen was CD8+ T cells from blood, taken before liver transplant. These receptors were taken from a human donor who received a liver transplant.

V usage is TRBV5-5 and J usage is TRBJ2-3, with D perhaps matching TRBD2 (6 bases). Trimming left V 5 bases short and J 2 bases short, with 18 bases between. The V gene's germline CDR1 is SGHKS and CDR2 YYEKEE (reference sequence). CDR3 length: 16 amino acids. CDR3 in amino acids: CASRLLPGLITDTQYF. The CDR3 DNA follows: TGTGCCAGCAGACTGCTACCGGGACTTATCACAGATACGCAGTATTTT. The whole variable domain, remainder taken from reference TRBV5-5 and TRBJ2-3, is DAGVTQSPTHLIKTRGQQVTLRCSPISGHKSVSWYQQVLGQGPQFIFQYYEKEERGRGNFPDRFSARQFPNYSSELNVNALLLGDSALYLCASRLLPGLITDTQYFGPGTRLTVL.

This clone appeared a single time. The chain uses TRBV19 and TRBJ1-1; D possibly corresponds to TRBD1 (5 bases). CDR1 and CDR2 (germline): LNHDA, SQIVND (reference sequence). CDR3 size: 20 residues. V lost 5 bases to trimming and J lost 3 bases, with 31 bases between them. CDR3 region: CASSFGGYGENGAGDTEAFF. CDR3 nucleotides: TGTGCCAGTAGTTTTGGTGGGTACGGGGAGAACGGTGCGGGGGACACTGAAGCTTTCTTT.

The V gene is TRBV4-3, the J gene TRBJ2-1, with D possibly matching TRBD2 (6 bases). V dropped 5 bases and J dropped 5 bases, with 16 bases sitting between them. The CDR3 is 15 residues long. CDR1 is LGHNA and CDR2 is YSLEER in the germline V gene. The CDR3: CASSNALSGNNEQFF. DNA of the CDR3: TGCGCCAGCAGCAATGCCCTTAGCGGAAACAATGAGCAGTTCTTC.

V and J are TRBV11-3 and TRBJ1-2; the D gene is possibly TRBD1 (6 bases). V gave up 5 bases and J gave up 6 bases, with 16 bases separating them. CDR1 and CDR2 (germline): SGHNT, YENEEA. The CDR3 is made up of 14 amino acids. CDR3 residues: CASSVGDTLHGYTF. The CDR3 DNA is TGTGCCAGCAGCGTAGGGGACACCCTTCATGGCTACACCTTC. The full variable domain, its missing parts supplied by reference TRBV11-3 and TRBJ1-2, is EAGVVQSPRYKIIEKKQPVAFWCNPISGHNTLYWYLQNLGQGPELLIRYENEEAVDDSQLPKDRFSAERLKGVDSTLKIQPAELGDSAVYLCASSVGDTLHGYTFGSGTRLTVV.

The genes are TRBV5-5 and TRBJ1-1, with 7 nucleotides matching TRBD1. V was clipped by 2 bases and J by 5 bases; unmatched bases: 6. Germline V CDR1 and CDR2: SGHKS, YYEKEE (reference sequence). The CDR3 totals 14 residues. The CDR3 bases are TGTGCCAGCAGCTTTGCAGGGGGGCGGACTGAAGCTTTCTTT. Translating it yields CASSFAGGRTEAFF. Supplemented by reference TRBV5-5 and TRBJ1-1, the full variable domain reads DAGVTQSPTHLIKTRGQQVTLRCSPISGHKSVSWYQQVLGQGPQFIFQYYEKEERGRGNFPDRFSARQFPNYSSELNVNALLLGDSALYLCASSFAGGRTEAFFGQGTRLTVV.

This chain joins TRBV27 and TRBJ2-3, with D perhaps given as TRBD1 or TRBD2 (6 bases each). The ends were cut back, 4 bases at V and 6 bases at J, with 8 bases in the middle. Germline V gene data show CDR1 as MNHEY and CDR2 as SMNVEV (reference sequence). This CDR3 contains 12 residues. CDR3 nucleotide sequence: TGTGCCAGCAGTTGGGGGGCGGATACGCAGTATTTT. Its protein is CASSWGADTQYF.

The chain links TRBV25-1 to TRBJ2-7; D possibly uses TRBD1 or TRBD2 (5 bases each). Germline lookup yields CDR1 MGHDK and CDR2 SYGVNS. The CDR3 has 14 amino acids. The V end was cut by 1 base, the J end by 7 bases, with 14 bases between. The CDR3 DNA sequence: TGTGCCAGCAGTGAATTTGGGACCTTGAAGGAGCAGTACTTC. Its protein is CASSEFGTLKEQYF.

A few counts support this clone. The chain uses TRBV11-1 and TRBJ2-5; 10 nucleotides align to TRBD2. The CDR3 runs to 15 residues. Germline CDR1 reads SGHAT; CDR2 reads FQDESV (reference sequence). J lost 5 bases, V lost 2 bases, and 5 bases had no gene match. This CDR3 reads CASSLKRGGYETQYF. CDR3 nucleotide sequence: TGTGCCAGCAGCTTAAAGCGGGGGGGCTACGAGACCCAGTACTTC. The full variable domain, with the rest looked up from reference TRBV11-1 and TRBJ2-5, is EAEVAQSPRYKITEKSQAVAFWCDPISGHATLYWYRQILGQGPELLVQFQDESVVDDSQLPKDRFSAERLKGVDSTLKIQPAELGDSAMYLCASSLKRGGYETQYFGPGTRLLVL.

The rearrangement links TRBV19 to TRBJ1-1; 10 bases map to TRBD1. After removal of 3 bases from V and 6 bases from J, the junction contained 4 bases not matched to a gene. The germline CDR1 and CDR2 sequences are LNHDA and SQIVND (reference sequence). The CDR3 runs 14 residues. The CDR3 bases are TGTGCCAGTAGTATCGGCGGACAGGGGGCTGAAGCTTTCTTT. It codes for CASSIGGQGAEAFF. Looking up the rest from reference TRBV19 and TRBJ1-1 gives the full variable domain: DGGITQSPKYLFRKEGQNVTLSCEQNLNHDAMYWYRQDPGQGLRLIYYSQIVNDFQKGDIAEGYSVSREKKESFPLTVTSAQKNPTAFYLCASSIGGQGAEAFFGQGTRLTVV.

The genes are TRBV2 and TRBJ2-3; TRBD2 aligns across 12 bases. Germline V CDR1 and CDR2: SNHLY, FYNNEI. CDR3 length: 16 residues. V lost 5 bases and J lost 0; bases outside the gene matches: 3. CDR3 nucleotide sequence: TGTGCCAGCAGTCGGACTAGCGGGACTAGCACAGATACGCAGTATTTT. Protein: CASSRTSGTSTDTQYF.

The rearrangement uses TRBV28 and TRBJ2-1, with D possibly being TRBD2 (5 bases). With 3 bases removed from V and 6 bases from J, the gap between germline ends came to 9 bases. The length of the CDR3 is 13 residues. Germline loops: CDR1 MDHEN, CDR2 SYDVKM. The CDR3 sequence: CASSFSLANEQFF. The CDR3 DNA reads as TGTGCCAGCAGTTTTAGCCTAGCCAATGAGCAGTTCTTC.

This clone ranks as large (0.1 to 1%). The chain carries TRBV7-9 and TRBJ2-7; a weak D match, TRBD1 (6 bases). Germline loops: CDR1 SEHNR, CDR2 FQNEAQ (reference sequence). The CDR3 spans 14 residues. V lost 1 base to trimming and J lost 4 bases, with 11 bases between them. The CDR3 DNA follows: TGTGCCAGCAGCTTAGAGGGGGTCGGTTACGAGCAGTACTTC. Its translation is CASSLEGVGYEQYF. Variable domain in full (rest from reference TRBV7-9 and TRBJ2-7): DTGVSQNPRHKITKRGQNVTFRCDPISEHNRLYWYRQTLGQGPEFLTYFQNEAQLEKSRLLSDRFSAERPKGSFSTLEIQRTEQGDSAMYLCASSLEGVGYEQYFGPGTRLTVT.

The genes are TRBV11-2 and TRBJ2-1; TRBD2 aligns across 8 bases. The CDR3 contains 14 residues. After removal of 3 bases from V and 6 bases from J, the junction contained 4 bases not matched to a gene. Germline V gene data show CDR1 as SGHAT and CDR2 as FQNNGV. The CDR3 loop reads CASSFSGGGNEQFF. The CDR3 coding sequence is TGTGCCAGCAGCTTCTCCGGGGGGGGCAATGAGCAGTTCTTC.

The CDR3 DNA follows: TGTGCCAGCAGCCTGACCAGGGGAGGTGAGCAGTTCTTC. This gives the protein CASSLTRGGEQFF. The rearrangement links TRBV27 to TRBJ2-1, with D perhaps matching TRBD1 or TRBD2 (6 bases each). Trimming removed 6 bases at V and 9 bases at J, with 15 bases between. The length of the CDR3 is 13 residues. Germline V gene data show CDR1 as MNHEY and CDR2 as SMNVEV (reference sequence).

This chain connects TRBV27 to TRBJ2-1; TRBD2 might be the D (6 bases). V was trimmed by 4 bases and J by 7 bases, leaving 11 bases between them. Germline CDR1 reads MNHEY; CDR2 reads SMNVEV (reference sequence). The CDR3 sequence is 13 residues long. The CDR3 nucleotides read TGTGCCAGCAGTTCCCGGGGGAAGAATGAGCAGTTCTTC. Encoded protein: CASSSRGKNEQFF.

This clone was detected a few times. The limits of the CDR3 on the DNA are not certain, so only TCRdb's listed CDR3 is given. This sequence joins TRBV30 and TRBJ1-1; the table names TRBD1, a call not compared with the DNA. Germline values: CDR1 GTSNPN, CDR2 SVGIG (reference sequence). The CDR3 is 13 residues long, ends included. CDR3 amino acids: CAWSVATGTGDFF.

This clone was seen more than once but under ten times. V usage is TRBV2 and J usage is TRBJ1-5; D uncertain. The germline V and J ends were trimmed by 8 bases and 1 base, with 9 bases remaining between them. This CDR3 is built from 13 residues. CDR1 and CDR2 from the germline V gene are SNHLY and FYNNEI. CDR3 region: CASRTESNQPQHF. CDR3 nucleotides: TGTGCCAGCCGTACAGAGAGCAATCAGCCCCAGCATTTT.

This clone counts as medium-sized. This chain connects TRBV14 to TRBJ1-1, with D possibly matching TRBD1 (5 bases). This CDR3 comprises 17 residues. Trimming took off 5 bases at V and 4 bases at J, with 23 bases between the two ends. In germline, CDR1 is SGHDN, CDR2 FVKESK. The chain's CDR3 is CASSGLFGDPRGTEAFF. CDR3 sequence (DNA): TGTGCCAGCAGCGGACTCTTCGGGGACCCGAGGGGCACTGAAGCTTTCTTT.

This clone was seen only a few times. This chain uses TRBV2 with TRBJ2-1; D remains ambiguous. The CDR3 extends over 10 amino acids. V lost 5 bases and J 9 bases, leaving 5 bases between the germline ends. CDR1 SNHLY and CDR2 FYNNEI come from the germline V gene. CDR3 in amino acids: CASSRSEQFF. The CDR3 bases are TGTGCCAGCAGTAGGAGTGAGCAGTTCTTC.

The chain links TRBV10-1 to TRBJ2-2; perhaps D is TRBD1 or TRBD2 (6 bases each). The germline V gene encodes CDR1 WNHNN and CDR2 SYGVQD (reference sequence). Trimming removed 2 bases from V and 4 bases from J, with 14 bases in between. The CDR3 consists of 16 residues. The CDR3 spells CASSEMAGQGTGELFF. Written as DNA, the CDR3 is TGCGCCAGCAGTGAGATGGCGGGACAAGGCACCGGGGAGCTGTTTTTT.